This TCR beta chain originates from a study of human T cells and chemical hapten exposure. Across the whole study: On the upper back, patch tests were applied with 0.01% DPC and read at 6 days.

This clonotype came up many times. Time point noted: patch test 1, 2 weeks after DPC sensitization. Sample treatment: therapeutic diphenylcyclopropenone sensitization with weekly scalp DPC. Germline V CDR1 and CDR2: SGHRS, YFSETQ. V was pared by 7 bases and J by 4 bases, with 22 bases of the junction left unmatched. The CDR3 has 19 amino acids. As originally analysed: Ranging from about 20,000 to 700,000, TCR counts per sample had a median value of around 91,000. TCRdb recomputed calls from the RACE reads with MiXCR, one row per CDR3 protein. TCRdb, rather than the study authors, made the V and J calls. Counted here are around 100,000 distinct CDR3 sequences, 11% occurring once; the ten biggest clones make up around 3.4%.

The sample consisted of whole blood, taken in connection with sensitization to the hapten diphenylcyclopropenone (DPC). This clonotype originated in a woman in her 40s with alopecia areata. Some clones in this sample may be carry-over from other donors' samples. The V and J genes are TRBV5-1 and TRBJ2-1, with 8 bases aligning to TRBD1. This chain's CDR3 is CASFDGPSDRGPYYNEQFF. The CDR3 DNA reads TGCGCCAGCTTTGATGGCCCAAGCGACAGGGGCCCCTATTACAATGAGCAGTTCTTC.